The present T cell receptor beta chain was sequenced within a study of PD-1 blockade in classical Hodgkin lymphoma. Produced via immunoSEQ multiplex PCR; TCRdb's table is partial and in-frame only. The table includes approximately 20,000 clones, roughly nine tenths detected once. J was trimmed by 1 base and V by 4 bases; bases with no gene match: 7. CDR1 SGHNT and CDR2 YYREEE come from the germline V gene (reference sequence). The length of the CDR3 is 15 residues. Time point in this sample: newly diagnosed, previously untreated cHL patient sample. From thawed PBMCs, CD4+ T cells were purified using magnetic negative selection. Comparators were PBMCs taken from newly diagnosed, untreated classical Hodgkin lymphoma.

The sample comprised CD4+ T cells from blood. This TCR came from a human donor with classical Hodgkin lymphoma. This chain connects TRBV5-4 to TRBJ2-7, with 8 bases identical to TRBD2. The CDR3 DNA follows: TGTGCCAGCAGCCCGGGGGGGCCGAGGTCCTACGAGCAGTACTTC. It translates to CASSPGGPRSYEQYF.